This entry concerns a single T cell receptor (beta chain). The data stem from a study of long-term antiretroviral therapy in people with HIV. Assay version v3.0 of immunoSEQ was used, and it was run at survey level. Per-sample targets for sequencing were 40,000-50,000 T-cell genomes. Clones were sequenced by immunoSEQ multiplex PCR, and TCRdb holds only the in-frame ones, with some missing. The sample lists under 20,000 clones; 80% were seen once. Germline V CDR1 and CDR2: MGHRA, YSYEKL. The CDR3 extends over 15 amino acids. V was clipped by 0 bases and J by 12 bases, with 18 bases between them. Every specimen provided about 0.9-11 million cryopreserved PBMC before DNA extraction took place.

This chain links TRBV4-1 with TRBJ2-1; possible D gene TRBD1, 5 bases. Source: unsorted PBMCs, taken 0.1 years before starting antiretroviral therapy. This sequence originates from a man between 18 and 35 years old with HIV. Written as DNA, the CDR3 is TGCGCCAGCAGCCAAGAAGGGGTTGGGGTTCGTGGGCAGTTCTTC. As protein: CASSQEGVGVRGQFF.